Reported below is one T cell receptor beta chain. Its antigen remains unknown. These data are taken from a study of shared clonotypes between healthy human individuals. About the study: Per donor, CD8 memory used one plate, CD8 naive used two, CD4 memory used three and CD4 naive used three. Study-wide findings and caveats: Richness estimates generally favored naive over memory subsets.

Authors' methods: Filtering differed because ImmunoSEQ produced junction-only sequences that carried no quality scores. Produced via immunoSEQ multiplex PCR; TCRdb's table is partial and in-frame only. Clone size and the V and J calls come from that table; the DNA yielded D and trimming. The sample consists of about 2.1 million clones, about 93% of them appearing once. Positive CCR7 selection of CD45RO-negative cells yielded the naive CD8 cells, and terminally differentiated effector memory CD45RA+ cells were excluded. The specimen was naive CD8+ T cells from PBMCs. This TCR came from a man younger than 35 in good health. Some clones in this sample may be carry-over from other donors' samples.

CDR3 coding DNA: TGCGCCAGCAGCCAAGATGAAAGAGTTCCCATGAACACTGAAGCTTTCTTT. It codes for CASSQDERVPMNTEAFF. The V and J genes are TRBV4-3 and TRBJ1-1; D remains unclear. The CDR3 runs 17 residues. In germline, CDR1 is LGHNA, CDR2 YSLEER. V was pared by 0 bases and J by 0 bases, with 14 bases between.